Below are 32 T cell receptor beta chains sequenced from a single sample in a study of patients and donors after allogeneic stem cell transplantation. TCRdb reprocessed the RT-PCR reads via MiXCR and lists one record per CDR3 protein. The table has 900,000 to 1,000,000 distinct CDR3 sequences, around 17% seen once. Sequencing was done on a sample of blood, either unsorted or a sorted T cell fraction (not recorded which). The receptors shown here come from a human donor who was either an allogeneic HSCT recipient or a stem cell or donor lymphocyte infusion donor (not recorded which). It is not recorded whose cells these are; they may come from a transplant donor.

This clonotype has a handful of counts. The V call is TRBV2, the J call TRBJ1-4; the D is unclear. Trimming removed 3 bases from V and 2 bases from J, with 4 bases in between. Per the germline V gene, CDR1 is SNHLY and CDR2 is FYNNEI. The CDR3 spans 13 residues. Here the CDR3 reads CASSERTNEKLFF. CDR3 in DNA: TGTGCCAGCAGTGAGCGGACTAATGAAAAACTGTTTTTT.

The V and J genes are TRBV7-9 and TRBJ1-2; D is undetermined. The V and J ends lost 2 bases and 0 bases respectively, with 7 bases between them. This CDR3 spans 14 amino acids. Germline V CDR1 and CDR2: SEHNR, FQNEAQ (reference sequence). The chain's CDR3 is CASSLHTSNYGYTF. The CDR3 coding sequence is TGTGCCAGCAGCTTACATACCTCTAACTATGGCTACACCTTC.

This clonotype was detected a few times. The chain employs TRBV7-2 and TRBJ2-1, with D perhaps given as TRBD1 or TRBD2 (5 bases each). The V and J ends lost 7 bases and 7 bases respectively, with 23 bases between them. Germline V gene sequence: CDR1 SGHTA, CDR2 FQGNSA. The CDR3 is 16 residues long. CDR3 amino acids: CASTASRGALGNEQFF. The CDR3 DNA reads TGTGCCAGCACCGCGAGTCGGGGCGCCCTTGGGAATGAGCAGTTCTTC. Based on the CDR3 plus reference TRBV7-2 and TRBJ2-1, the full variable domain is GAGVSQSPSNKVTEKGKDVELRCDPISGHTALYWYRQSLGQGLEFLIYFQGNSAPDKSGLPSDRFSAERTGGSVSTLTIQRTQQEDSAVYLCASTASRGALGNEQFFGPGTRLTVL.

This clonotype was detected a few times. V is TRBV5-6 and J is TRBJ1-4, with 7 positions matching TRBD1. CDR1 is SGHDT and CDR2 is YYEEEE in the germline V gene. This CDR3 contains 14 residues. V trimming: 4 bases; J trimming: 4 bases; junction bases outside the gene matches: 4. Here the CDR3 reads CASSGDSFNEKLFF. In nucleotides, the CDR3 is TGTGCCAGCAGCGGGGACAGCTTTAATGAAAAACTGTTTTTT.

The gene calls are TRBV4-1 and TRBJ2-2; no definite D call. Per the germline V gene, CDR1 is MGHRA and CDR2 is YSYEKL. The V and J ends lost 0 bases and 6 bases respectively, with 5 bases between them. The CDR3 covers 13 residues. The DNA for the CDR3 is TGCGCCAGCAGCCAAGATTATGCCGGGGAGCTGTTTTTT. The encoded protein is CASSQDYAGELFF.

The V gene is TRBV5-5, the J gene TRBJ2-7, with a possible D match to TRBD2 (5 bases). The CDR3 spans 14 residues. The V gene's germline CDR1 is SGHKS and CDR2 YYEKEE (reference sequence). Trimming shortened V by 4 bases and J by 2 bases, and 13 bases separated the two germline ends. The CDR3 loop is CASSATPGAYEQYF. The CDR3 nucleotides are TGTGCCAGCAGCGCGACCCCCGGGGCCTACGAGCAGTACTTC.

The V and J genes are TRBV20-1 and TRBJ2-7, with TRBD2 identical over 9 bases. The ends lost 7 bases at V and 6 bases at J; junction bases unmatched: 7. Germline V gives CDR1 DFQATT, CDR2 SNEGSKA (reference sequence). This CDR3 region has 12 residues. The CDR3 nucleotides are TGCAGTGGATCTGCGGGGGGGCGCGAGCAGTACTTC. This translates into CSGSAGGREQYF.

This chain links TRBV5-4 with TRBJ2-3; D ambiguous. There are 15 residues in the CDR3. V was trimmed by 4 bases and J by 0 bases, leaving 12 bases between them. Per germline, CDR1 SGHNT and CDR2 YYREEE (reference sequence). The CDR3 reads CASSHDTSSTDTQYF. The CDR3 coding sequence is TGTGCCAGCAGCCACGACACGTCTAGCACAGATACGCAGTATTTT.

Note on this clonotype: One end of the junction does not line up with germline, which may come from a read error. The gene calls are TRBV11-2 and TRBJ2-6; D may match TRBD1 or TRBD2 (5 bases each). Germline V gene data show CDR1 as SGHAT and CDR2 as FQNNGV. CDR3 size: 10 residues. The CDR3 nucleotides are TGTGCCAGCAGCCAGGACAAGGAGGCTTTC. This codes for CASSQDKEAF.

As DNA, the CDR3 is TGTGCCAGCAGTCAACCCGGGACTAGGTCAGATACGCAGTATTTT. It specifies CASSQPGTRSDTQYF. V usage is TRBV6-2 or TRBV6-3 and J usage is TRBJ2-3; 8 bases are shared with TRBD2. The CDR3 covers 15 residues. Germline assignment: CDR1 MNHEY and CDR2 SVGEGT. V dropped 5 bases and J dropped 4; count of bases not matched to a gene: 8.

A note on this clonotype: This may stem from a read error, because a much larger clone lies one nucleotide away. The chain carries TRBV15 and TRBJ2-7; TRBD1 matches at 7 bases. Trimming at V came to 0 bases and at J to 3 bases, leaving 11 bases not matched to a gene. The CDR3 totals 17 residues. CDR1 and CDR2 from the germline V gene are LNHNV and YYDKDF (reference sequence). CDR3 DNA sequence: TGTGCCACCAGCAGAGATCGAAGGGGGCATGGGGGCTACGAGCAGTACTTC. Encoded protein: CATSRDRRGHGGYEQYF. The full variable domain, with the rest looked up from reference TRBV15 and TRBJ2-7, is DAMVIQNPRYQVTQFGKPVTLSCSQTLNHNVMYWYQQKSSQAPKLLFHYYDKDFNNEADTPDNFQSRRPNTSFCFLDIRSPGLGDTAMYLCATSRDRRGHGGYEQYFGPGTRLTVT.

Only a few counts were recorded for this clonotype. V usage is TRBV11-2 and J usage is TRBJ2-7; TRBD2 aligns across 16 bases. The CDR3 extends over 16 amino acids. V lost 8 bases, J lost 2 bases, and 6 bases stayed unmatched. In germline, CDR1 is SGHAT, CDR2 FQNNGV. This chain's CDR3 is CASSGTSGRAPYEQYF. In DNA form, the CDR3 reads TGTGCCAGCTCCGGGACTAGCGGGAGGGCGCCCTACGAGCAGTACTTC.

This clonotype was counted a single time. The rearrangement joins TRBV7-2 to TRBJ2-3; 15 bases match TRBD2. With V trimmed by 0 bases and J by 1 base, 2 bases remained unmatched. Germline-derived CDR1 and CDR2 are SGHTA and FQGNSA. This CDR3 contains 18 residues. CDR3: CASSLAGTSGGRTDTQYF. CDR3 coding DNA: TGTGCCAGCAGCTTAGCCGGGACTAGCGGGGGGCGCACAGATACGCAGTATTTT.

This clonotype was counted only a few times. The chain has TRBV6-4 and TRBJ1-2; D gene ambiguous. Germline V gene lookup returns CDR1 MRHNA and CDR2 SNTAGT. Between the trimmed V and J ends, which lost 4 bases and 4 bases, there was a span of 10 bases. The CDR3 covers 13 residues. CDR3 protein: CASSGQDGYGYTF. The CDR3, as DNA: TGTGCCAGCAGTGGCCAGGACGGCTATGGCTACACCTTC.

This CDR3 is CATSEGTEAFF. CDR3 in DNA: TGTGCCACCAGTGAAGGCACTGAAGCTTTCTTT. This sequence joins TRBV24-1 and TRBJ1-1; no firm D call. Germline CDR1 KGHDR, CDR2 SFDVKD. The V end lost 4 bases, the J end lost 4 bases, and 3 bases lay between the germline ends. The CDR3 covers 11 residues.

V and J are TRBV5-1 and TRBJ1-2, with 9 bases matching TRBD1. CDR1 is SGHRS, CDR2 YFSETQ, per germline. The CDR3 spans 15 residues. V shed 1 base and J 5 bases; nucleotides not matched to a gene: 6. CDR3 residues: CASSLRRQGGYGYTF. CDR3 DNA sequence: TGCGCCAGCAGCTTGCGTCGACAGGGGGGATATGGCTACACCTTC. Full variable domain (missing parts from reference TRBV5-1 and TRBJ1-2): KAGVTQTPRYLIKTRGQQVTLSCSPISGHRSVSWYQQTPGQGLQFLFEYFSETQRNKGNFPGRFSGRQFSNSRSEMNVSTLELGDSALYLCASSLRRQGGYGYTFGSGTRLTVV.

The chain has TRBV5-6 and TRBJ1-5; D gene unclear. Germline CDR1 SGHDT, CDR2 YYEEEE. This CDR3 spans 14 amino acids. Trimming left V 2 bases short and J 3 bases short, with 9 bases between. CDR3 in DNA: TGTGCCAGCAGCTTTTCTGGGGTCAATCAGCCCCAGCATTTT. As protein: CASSFSGVNQPQHF. Filled out from reference TRBV5-6 and TRBJ1-5, the complete variable domain reads DAGVTQSPTHLIKTRGQQVTLRCSPKSGHDTVSWYQQALGQGPQFIFQYYEEEERQRGNFPDRFSGHQFPNYSSELNVNALLLGDSALYLCASSFSGVNQPQHFGDGTRLSIL.

The V and J genes are TRBV13 and TRBJ1-1; the match to TRBD1 covers 8 bases. This CDR3 comprises 14 residues. CDR1 PRHDT and CDR2 FYEKMQ come from the germline V gene (reference sequence). J was trimmed by 6 bases and V by 5 bases; bases with no gene match: 8. Here the CDR3 DNA reads TGTGCCAGCAGCCCTCGACAGGGGCGGGCTGAAGCTTTCTTT. It yields the protein CASSPRQGRAEAFF.

The chain carries TRBV6-1 and TRBJ2-2; 11 bases map to TRBD2. This CDR3 contains 15 residues. The junction had 5 bases not matched to a gene; V was cut back by 6 bases and J by 5 bases. Germline values: CDR1 MNHNS, CDR2 SASEGT. CDR3 nucleotide sequence: TGTGCCAGCAGACGTAGCGGGGGGGGGACCGGGGAGCTGTTTTTT. Its protein product is CASRRSGGGTGELFF.

This chain connects TRBV5-4 to TRBJ1-1; D perhaps matches TRBD1 (6 bases). This CDR3 region has 15 residues. Trimming removed 4 bases from V and 5 bases from J, with 18 bases in between. Germline CDR1 SGHNT, CDR2 YYREEE (reference sequence). CDR3: CASSPGGTRRTEAFF. CDR3 nucleotides: TGTGCCAGCAGCCCTGGAGGGACAAGGCGAACTGAAGCTTTCTTT.

This clonotype has at least ten counts. The chain is built from TRBV12-3 or TRBV12-4 and TRBJ2-5; D call uncertain. The CDR3 is 12 residues long. Trimming removed 3 bases from V and 6 bases from J, with 8 bases in between. CDR3 sequence: CASSFREKTQYF. The CDR3 DNA follows: TGTGCCAGCAGTTTTAGGGAAAAGACCCAGTACTTC.

The CDR3 DNA sequence: TGCGCCAGCAGCATGAATCCGGGACAGGGAGCGCGGGAGCAGTACTTC. The encoded protein is CASSMNPGQGAREQYF. The chain employs TRBV5-1 and TRBJ2-7; TRBD1 matches 9 bases. The V and J ends lost 4 bases and 7 bases, in that order; junction bases with no gene match: 15. This CDR3 spans 16 amino acids. Germline CDR1 SGHRS, CDR2 YFSETQ.

This clonotype was counted at least ten times. The chain is built from TRBV12-3 or TRBV12-4 and TRBJ1-5; D gene unclear. The CDR3 is 13 residues long. V gave up 2 bases and J gave up 4 bases, with 6 bases separating them. The CDR3 protein is CASSLNRNQPQHF. CDR3 nucleotide sequence: TGTGCCAGCAGTTTAAACAGAAATCAGCCCCAGCATTTT.

This clonotype occurred many times. The chain has TRBV25-1 and TRBJ2-5; tentatively, D is TRBD2 (5 bases). Looked up from germline, CDR1 is MGHDK and CDR2 is SYGVNS. Deletions cut 4 bases from V and 7 bases from J, with 7 bases between. The CDR3 contains 11 residues. The CDR3 sequence is CASSAGGTQYF. The CDR3 DNA follows: TGTGCCAGCAGTGCCGGAGGGACCCAGTACTTC. Supplemented by reference TRBV25-1 and TRBJ2-5, the full variable domain reads EADIYQTPRYLVIGTGKKITLECSQTMGHDKMYWYQQDPGMELHLIHYSYGVNSTEKGDLSSESTVSRIRTEHFPLTLESARPSHTSQYLCASSAGGTQYFGPGTRLLVL.

The genes are TRBV6-5 and TRBJ2-7, with 8 nucleotides matching TRBD1. The CDR3 extends over 14 amino acids. Trimming removed 2 bases from V and 5 bases from J; junction bases left unmatched: 5. CDR1 and CDR2 (germline): MNHEY, SVGAGI. The CDR3 region is CASSYRQGLDEQYF. The CDR3, as DNA: TGTGCCAGCAGTTACAGACAGGGGTTGGACGAGCAGTACTTC.

The sample holds a few counts of this clonotype. The chain couples TRBV10-3 to TRBJ2-2; 12 positions match TRBD2. This CDR3 is built from 16 residues. The J segment lost 0 bases and the V segment lost 11 bases, leaving 7 bases of the junction unmatched. Germline-derived CDR1 and CDR2 are ENHRY and SYGVKD. CDR3 sequence: CAHASGRASNTGELFF. CDR3 nucleotides: TGTGCCCACGCTAGCGGGAGGGCCTCGAACACCGGGGAGCTGTTTTTT.

This clonotype was observed many times. J is TRBJ1-1 and V is TRBV4-2; D unclear. With 0 bases removed from V and 6 bases from J, the gap between germline ends came to 14 bases. The CDR3 loop spans 15 amino acids. Germline V CDR1 and CDR2: LGHNA, YNFKEQ. Here the CDR3 DNA reads TGTGCCAGCAGCCAAGACCCAAAAAGGCGCGCTGAAGCTTTCTTT. This translates into CASSQDPKRRAEAFF.

CDR3 bases: TGTGCCAGCAGTTACTCCCTGCGGACAGGGGGGTCCTACGAGCAGTACTTC. This encodes CASSYSLRTGGSYEQYF. This chain joins TRBV6-5 and TRBJ2-7; 10 positions agree with TRBD1. Trimming took 0 bases from V and 1 from J; bases not matched to a gene: 6. CDR1 and CDR2 from the germline V gene are MNHEY and SVGAGI. The CDR3 spans 17 residues.

The chain couples TRBV6-5 to TRBJ2-5, with a weak D call TRBD2 (5 bases). This CDR3 region has 16 residues. Trimming left V 0 bases short and J 4 bases short, with 15 bases between. CDR1 MNHEY and CDR2 SVGAGI come from the germline V gene. In nucleotides, the CDR3 is TGTGCCAGCAGTTACTCGGCCTCTGGGCTAGCAGAGACCCAGTACTTC. Translating gives CASSYSASGLAETQYF.

The chain combines TRBV6-5 with TRBJ1-3; D is possibly TRBD1 (6 bases). Trimming removed 0 bases from V and 3 bases from J, with 15 bases in between. The CDR3 has 17 residues. CDR1 and CDR2 from the germline V gene are MNHEY and SVGAGI. CDR3 residues: CASSYSIGGRGGNTIYF. The CDR3 DNA sequence: TGTGCCAGCAGTTACTCGATCGGGGGGCGAGGTGGAAACACCATATATTTT.

CDR3 in amino acids: CASSEWDIVGIQYF. The CDR3 DNA sequence: TGCGCCAGCAGTGAGTGGGACATTGTTGGCATTCAGTACTTC. J is TRBJ2-4 and V is TRBV10-2; D is perhaps TRBD1 (6 bases). With 1 base removed from V and 9 bases from J, the gap between germline ends came to 13 bases. From germline, CDR1 is WSHSY and CDR2 SAAADI. CDR3 size: 14 residues.

The genes are TRBV21-1 and TRBJ2-6; the listed D gene, TRBD2, was not tested against the DNA. TRBV21-1 is labeled a pseudogene. CDR3 length: 18 amino acids. The CDR3 region is CASSEIAPGTAGANVLTF. For the CDR3, the DNA is TGTGCCAGCAGCGAAATCGCGCCAGGGACTGCTGGGGCCAACGTCCTGACTTTC.